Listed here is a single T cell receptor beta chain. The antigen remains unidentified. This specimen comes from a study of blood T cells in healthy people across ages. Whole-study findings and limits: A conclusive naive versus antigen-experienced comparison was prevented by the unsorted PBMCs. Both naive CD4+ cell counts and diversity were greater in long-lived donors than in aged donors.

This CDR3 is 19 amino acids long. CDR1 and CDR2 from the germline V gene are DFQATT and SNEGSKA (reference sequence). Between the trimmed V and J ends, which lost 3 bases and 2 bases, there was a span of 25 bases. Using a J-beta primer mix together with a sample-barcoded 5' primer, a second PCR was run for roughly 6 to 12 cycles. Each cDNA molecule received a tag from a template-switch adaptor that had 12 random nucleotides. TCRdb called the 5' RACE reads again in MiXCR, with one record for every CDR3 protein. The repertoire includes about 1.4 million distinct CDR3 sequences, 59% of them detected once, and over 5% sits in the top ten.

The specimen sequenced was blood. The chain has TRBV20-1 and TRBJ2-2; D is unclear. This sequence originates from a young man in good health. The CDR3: CSASSPFSSLPSNTGELFF. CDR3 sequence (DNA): TGCAGTGCTAGCTCGCCGTTTAGCAGCCTACCCTCTAACACCGGGGAGCTGTTTTTT.